Each of the 9 T cell receptor beta chains below was sequenced from the same sample in a study of early T cells in non-severe SARS-CoV-2 infection. TCRdb called the 5' RACE reads again in MiXCR, with one record for every CDR3 protein. The table has under 75,000 distinct CDR3 sequences, roughly an eighth seen once. Sample: whole blood. The receptors derive from an adult who was a healthcare worker with PCR-confirmed SARS-CoV-2 infection or an uninfected control (not recorded which).

The V and J genes are TRBV7-9 and TRBJ2-1; D is uncertain. The V and J ends lost 0 bases and 9 bases respectively, with 3 bases between them. The CDR3 contains 11 residues. Germline CDR1 SEHNR, CDR2 FQNEAQ (reference sequence). CDR3 protein: CASSLALEQFF. CDR3 coding DNA: TGTGCCAGCAGCTTAGCCCTTGAGCAGTTCTTC.

At least ten counts were recorded for this clonotype. This chain connects TRBV4-3 to TRBJ2-7; TRBD2 matches at 8 bases. This CDR3 is built from 16 residues. The V gene end was trimmed by 0 bases and the J gene end by 5 bases; junction bases not matched to a gene: 9. Germline CDR1 reads LGHNA; CDR2 reads YSLEER. CDR3 amino acids: CASSQEGYGGGHEQYF. DNA of the CDR3: TGCGCCAGCAGCCAAGAGGGCTACGGGGGGGGCCACGAGCAGTACTTC.

This clonotype came up many times. This sequence joins TRBV10-1 and TRBJ2-3, with 7 bases fitting TRBD2. Unmatched junction bases numbered 7, after V lost 0 bases and J lost 4 bases. The germline V gene encodes CDR1 WNHNN and CDR2 SYGVQD (reference sequence). The CDR3 covers 16 residues. The CDR3 spells CASSESVAGVADTQYF. As DNA, the CDR3 is TGCGCCAGCAGTGAGTCGGTGGCGGGAGTGGCAGATACGCAGTATTTT.

Points on this clonotype: This may come from a read error, since a much larger clone is one base off. V gene TRBV20-1 combines with J gene TRBJ2-1; TRBD2 aligns across 14 bases. The CDR3 extends over 15 amino acids. Germline assignment: CDR1 DFQATT and CDR2 SNEGSKA (reference sequence). As DNA, the CDR3 is TGCAGTGGGACTAGCGGGAGGAGCTCCCACAATGAGCAGTTCTTC. This gives the protein CSGTSGRSSHNEQFF.

The genes are TRBV29-1 and TRBJ1-2; D is undetermined. V was trimmed by 6 bases and J by 4 bases, leaving 6 bases between them. The CDR3 is 10 residues long. CDR1 and CDR2 (germline): SQVTM, ANQGSEA. The CDR3 DNA sequence: TGCAGCGTCCTCCTCTATGGCTACACCTTC. Translation: CSVLLYGYTF.

This clonotype was recorded at least ten times. The chain couples TRBV29-1 to TRBJ2-7; D uncertain. Trimming took off 2 bases at V and 2 bases at J, with 16 bases between the two ends. Germline assignment: CDR1 SQVTM and CDR2 ANQGSEA. The CDR3 runs 15 residues. Here the CDR3 DNA reads TGCAGCGTTGAACGCCCCAAAGGAGTTACCTACGAGCAGTACTTC. Translated, it gives CSVERPKGVTYEQYF.

V and J are TRBV28 and TRBJ2-7, with unresolved D. Per germline, CDR1 MDHEN and CDR2 SYDVKM. CDR3 length equals 12 residues. Trimming removed 3 bases at V and 7 bases at J, with 10 bases between. The CDR3 sequence is CASSLLRREQYF. CDR3 nucleotides: TGTGCCAGCAGTTTGCTGAGGAGAGAGCAGTACTTC.

The sample holds a few counts of this clonotype. The chain joins TRBV6-5 to TRBJ2-2; no clear D gene. The CDR3 covers 14 residues. With 6 bases removed from V and 2 bases from J, the gap between germline ends came to 10 bases. CDR1 and CDR2 (germline): MNHEY, SVGAGI. The chain's CDR3 is CASSLQHNTGELFF. DNA of the CDR3: TGTGCCAGCAGCCTACAACACAACACCGGGGAGCTGTTTTTT.

There are many counts of this clonotype. The rearrangement joins TRBV11-2 to TRBJ2-5, with D perhaps TRBD1 (6 bases). Between the trimmed V and J ends, which lost 0 bases and 5 bases, there was a span of 13 bases. The CDR3 covers 15 residues. Germline assignment: CDR1 SGHAT and CDR2 FQNNGV. CDR3 protein: CASSLDAGAFETQYF. The CDR3 coding sequence is TGTGCCAGCAGCTTAGACGCAGGGGCTTTCGAGACCCAGTACTTC.